This TCR beta chain came from a study of T cells in Graves' hyperthyroidism and ophthalmopathy. This clonotype has just a few counts. The investigators amplified TCR beta CDR3 regions from RNA transcripts. The primer set for the first-round RT-PCR of the TCR CDR3 was HTBI. Each CDR3 protein gets one entry after TCRdb re-called the multiplex PCR reads with MiXCR. The top ten hold 11% of the sample, which has approximately 520,000 distinct CDR3 sequences, 24% seen once. Germline V gene data show CDR1 as DFQATT and CDR2 as SNEGSKA (reference sequence). The CDR3 runs 13 residues. V lost 6 bases, J lost 2 bases, and 4 bases stayed unmatched.

Sequencing used blood. This chain uses TRBV20-1 with TRBJ2-5, with TRBD1 identical over 9 bases. The source of this sequence is a woman in her thirties with Graves' ophthalmopathy. CDR3: CSAADRGQETQYF. As DNA, the CDR3 is TGCAGTGCAGCTGACAGGGGGCAAGAGACCCAGTACTTC.